This TCR beta chain appears in the sequencing data of a study of cytomegalovirus exposure and HLA in healthy donors. At collection, donors were nominally healthy, but unrecorded immune exposures were probable. CDR3 length: 15 residues. CDR1 is SGHTA and CDR2 is FQGTGA in the germline V gene. V lost 3 bases, J lost 3 bases, and 14 bases lay in between. This PCR relied on a set of 60 Vbeta primers and 13 Jbeta primers. In the authors' workflow: In a later analysis, roughly 86 million unique TCR beta chains included roughly 11 million shared by two or more donors. Clones were sequenced by immunoSEQ multiplex PCR, and TCRdb holds only the in-frame ones, with some missing. V and J calls and clone size follow that table, whereas D and trimming were derived from the DNA. Of 110,000 or so clones listed, around three quarters are singletons.

This clonotype originated in a man aged 35 to 55 in good health and CMV-seropositive. This chain uses TRBV7-3 with TRBJ1-1; D gene ambiguous. Sample: PBMCs. Written as DNA, the CDR3 is TGTGCCAGCAGCTTCAGCCTCGGGAGGCACACTGAAGCTTTCTTT. Translated: CASSFSLGRHTEAFF.